The 26 T cell receptor beta chains in this list originate from one sample, sequenced in a study. Treg sorting used a CD4+CD25+CD127-/low gate. TCRdb reanalysed the 5' RACE reads using MiXCR and keeps one entry per CDR3 protein. In the table there are roughly 9,900 distinct CDR3 sequences, approximately 17% of which are singletons. The sample comprised Tregs sorted from a lymph node. The source of these receptors is a female donor with breast cancer.

The chain combines TRBV19 with TRBJ1-5; no clear D. Germline V CDR1 and CDR2: LNHDA, SQIVND (reference sequence). The V end lost 8 bases, the J end lost 1 base, and 12 bases lay between the germline ends. The CDR3 spans 14 residues. The CDR3 nucleotides read TGTGCCAGTTCTCGCGTACTGAGCAATCAGCCCCAGCATTTT. Translation gives CASSRVLSNQPQHF.

This clonotype has more than one count but fewer than ten. The CDR3 reads CASSSGLAGVYNEQFF. The CDR3 nucleotides read TGCGCCAGCAGCTCTGGACTAGCGGGGGTCTACAATGAGCAGTTCTTC. The chain links TRBV5-1 to TRBJ2-1; 13 bases match TRBD2. The CDR3 consists of 16 residues. V trimming: 3 bases; J trimming: 3 bases; junction bases outside the gene matches: 3. The germline gives CDR1 SGHRS, CDR2 YFSETQ.

On this clonotype: One end of the junction is discordant with germline, which a read error may explain. The chain recombines TRBV10-2 with TRBJ1-2, with D hard to call. CDR1 and CDR2 (germline): WSHSY, SAAADI. The CDR3 loop spans 13 amino acids. Written as DNA, the CDR3 is TGCGCCCGCAGTGAGAGCAGAAACTATGGCTTCACCTTC. Protein: CARSESRNYGFTF.

This clonotype was counted between two and nine times. The rearrangement uses TRBV20-1 and TRBJ2-2; the D is unclear. The CDR3 runs 13 residues. Trimming removed 4 bases at V and 0 bases at J, with 6 bases between. Germline CDR1 and CDR2: DFQATT and SNEGSKA (reference sequence). CDR3: CSANHPNTGELFF. The CDR3 coding sequence is TGCAGTGCTAACCACCCGAACACCGGGGAGCTGTTTTTT.

This clonotype counts as medium-sized. This chain connects TRBV15 to TRBJ1-2; D may be TRBD1 (6 bases). Germline CDR1 reads LNHNV; CDR2 reads YYDKDF (reference sequence). The ends were cut back, 5 bases at V and 4 bases at J, with 17 bases in the middle. There are 15 residues in the CDR3. The CDR3 region is CATSPQPGQTYGYTF. As DNA, the CDR3 is TGTGCCACCAGCCCCCAACCGGGACAAACCTATGGCTACACCTTC. The full variable domain, completed using reference TRBV15 and TRBJ1-2, is DAMVIQNPRYQVTQFGKPVTLSCSQTLNHNVMYWYQQKSSQAPKLLFHYYDKDFNNEADTPDNFQSRRPNTSFCFLDIRSPGLGDTAMYLCATSPQPGQTYGYTFGSGTRLTVV.

This clonotype is judged medium-sized (0.01 to 0.1%). The CDR3 region has the DNA TGTGCCAGTAGTAACAGTCCTAGCTCCTACAATGAGCAGTTCTTC. Amino acids: CASSNSPSSYNEQFF. The chain employs TRBV19 and TRBJ2-1, with D unclear. The V and J ends lost 4 bases and 0 bases respectively, with 10 bases between them. CDR1 LNHDA and CDR2 SQIVND come from the germline V gene (reference sequence). This CDR3 is 15 amino acids long.

Many counts were recorded for this clonotype. The chain links TRBV9 to TRBJ2-5; a weak D match, TRBD2 (6 bases). The CDR3 extends over 15 amino acids. The V and J ends lost 4 bases and 5 bases respectively, with 18 bases between them. Germline V gene lookup returns CDR1 SGDLS and CDR2 YYNGEE. In nucleotides, the CDR3 is TGTGCCAGCAGCCCCCAAGCGGGCGGGGTGGAGACCCAGTACTTC. Protein: CASSPQAGGVETQYF.

The V and J genes are TRBV6-2 or TRBV6-3 and TRBJ2-1, with 8 bases lining up with TRBD2. With V trimmed by 4 bases and J by 13 bases, 6 bases remained unmatched. CDR1 and CDR2 (germline): MNHEY, SVGEGT. CDR3 length: 12 residues. CDR3 in DNA: TGTGCCAGCAGTTCGCAAGGGACTAGTCAGTTCTTC. This gives the protein CASSSQGTSQFF.

This clonotype is deemed medium-sized. The chain employs TRBV4-1 and TRBJ1-6, with D possibly matching TRBD1 (6 bases). Per germline, CDR1 MGHRA and CDR2 YSYEKL. V lost 1 base and J 6 bases, leaving 7 bases between the germline ends. This CDR3 region has 14 residues. CDR3 sequence reads: CASSQGTANSPLHF. The CDR3, as DNA: TGCGCCAGCAGCCAAGGGACAGCTAATTCACCCCTCCACTTT.

This clonotype was seen only a few times. The rearrangement links TRBV6-5 to TRBJ2-7; 10 positions agree with TRBD2. CDR3 length: 13 residues. Germline CDR1 and CDR2: MNHEY and SVGAGI. V lost 7 bases to trimming and J lost 6 bases; unmatched junction nucleotides: 6. The CDR3 reads CASTRTSGAEQYF. The CDR3 DNA sequence: TGTGCCAGCACCAGGACTAGCGGAGCCGAGCAGTACTTC.

By share of the sample, this clonotype is medium-sized. V gene TRBV4-1 combines with J gene TRBJ1-5; D is ambiguous. Germline V lookup: CDR1 MGHRA, CDR2 YSYEKL. The CDR3 extends over 16 amino acids. The ends were cut back, 1 base at V and 0 bases at J, with 10 bases in the middle. The CDR3 nucleotides are TGCGCCAGCAGCCAAGGGAGAGGGTATAGCAATCAGCCCCAGCATTTT. It yields the protein CASSQGRGYSNQPQHF.

In its sample, this clonotype was seen many times. V and J are TRBV5-1 and TRBJ2-7; 11 positions match TRBD1. The CDR3 sequence is 15 residues long. CDR1 is SGHRS, CDR2 YFSETQ, per germline. V gave up 4 bases and J gave up 6 bases; unmatched junction bases: 9. DNA of the CDR3: TGCGCCAGCAGCCCCGGACAGGGGGCTTTCGGCGAGCAGTACTTC. Translation: CASSPGQGAFGEQYF.

Ten or more counts support this clonotype. The CDR3 DNA is TGCAGCGTTGAACCTAGCGGGTTCGAAGAGACCCAGTACTTC. Amino acids: CSVEPSGFEETQYF. V and J are TRBV29-1 and TRBJ2-5; TRBD2 matches 8 bases. The CDR3 is 14 residues long. Germline assignment: CDR1 SQVTM and CDR2 ANQGSEA. Trimming took 2 bases from V and 3 from J; bases not matched to a gene: 5.

A remark on this clonotype: A much larger clone sits a single nucleotide away, making a read error possible. This chain joins TRBV5-5 and TRBJ2-4; D possibly corresponds to TRBD1 (6 bases). The germline CDR1 and CDR2 sequences are SGHKS and YYEKEE (reference sequence). The CDR3 length is 13 residues. Trimming took 10 bases from V and 5 from J, leaving 16 bases between them. The CDR3 reads CAGARTEENIQYF. As DNA, the CDR3 is TGTGCCGGCGCTAGGACAGAGGAAAACATTCAGTACTTC.

By sample share, this clonotype is medium-sized. The CDR3 here is CASRDTSGQNEKLFF. The CDR3, as DNA: TGTGCCAGCAGGGATACTTCGGGACAAAATGAAAAACTGTTTTTT. V usage is TRBV6-2 or TRBV6-3 and J usage is TRBJ1-4; TRBD1 is a possible D gene (6 bases). This CDR3 has 15 amino acids. Trimming took off 6 bases at V and 5 bases at J, with 16 bases between the two ends. CDR1 MNHEY and CDR2 SVGEGT come from the germline V gene.

This clonotype was observed many times. The chain uses TRBV7-9 and TRBJ1-1; D is unresolved. V lost 1 base, J lost 5 bases, and 8 bases lay in between. The CDR3 loop spans 13 amino acids. The germline gives CDR1 SEHNR, CDR2 FQNEAQ (reference sequence). The CDR3 DNA sequence: TGTGCCAGCAGCTTAGTCACGGGAACTGAAGCTTTCTTT. This sequence encodes CASSLVTGTEAFF.

A word on this clonotype: A much larger clone differs by one base, so this may be a read error. This chain joins TRBV7-9 and TRBJ2-7; 7 nucleotides agree with TRBD2. CDR3 length: 15 amino acids. V dropped 5 bases and J dropped 7; count of bases not matched to a gene: 14. Germline V lookup: CDR1 SEHNR, CDR2 FQNEAQ (reference sequence). This CDR3 reads CASSQTRSGPGEQYF. In DNA, the CDR3 is TGTGCCAGCAGCCAGACCCGTAGCGGGCCCGGGGAGCAGTACTTC.

At least ten counts were recorded for this clonotype. The chain has TRBV12-3 or TRBV12-4 and TRBJ2-7; D unresolved. Trimming cost V 6 bases and J 1 base, with 7 bases left between them. The CDR3 length is 12 residues. The DNA of the CDR3 is TGTGCCAGCAGCACCGGGTCCTACGAGCAGTACTTC. This encodes CASSTGSYEQYF.

Relative to its sample, this clonotype is medium-sized. This rearrangement joins TRBV29-1 to TRBJ1-1, with TRBD1 matching over 8 bases. Trimming removed 4 bases from V and 5 bases from J; junction bases left unmatched: 3. The CDR3 length is 12 residues. In germline, CDR1 is SQVTM, CDR2 ANQGSEA. The CDR3 sequence is CSVATGETEAFF. The DNA of the CDR3 is TGCAGCGTTGCGACAGGGGAGACTGAAGCTTTCTTT. The whole variable domain, remainder taken from reference TRBV29-1 and TRBJ1-1, is SAVISQKPSRDICQRGTSLTIQCQVDSQVTMMFWYRQQPGQSLTLIATANQGSEATYESGFVIDKFPISRPNLTFSTLTVSNMSPEDSSIYLCSVATGETEAFFGQGTRLTVV.

Details on this clonotype: The junction does not match germline at one end; this may be a read error. The chain couples TRBV20-1 to TRBJ2-7; 10 bases align to TRBD1. Germline values: CDR1 DFQATT, CDR2 SNEGSKA (reference sequence). The CDR3 is 12 amino acids. This CDR3 is CSARDLGTGDVF. CDR3 coding DNA: TGCAGTGCTAGAGATCTAGGGACAGGGGACGTCTTC.

This clonotype is deemed medium-sized. The rearrangement joins TRBV12-3 or TRBV12-4 to TRBJ1-3; D gene uncertain. Trimming removed 2 bases at V and 2 bases at J, with 4 bases between. This CDR3 is 13 amino acids long. The CDR3 region has the DNA TGTGCCAGCAGTTTAAAGGCTGGAAACACCATATATTTT. It is translated as CASSLKAGNTIYF.

This clonotype was picked up many times. J is TRBJ2-7 and V is TRBV20-1; D might be TRBD1 or TRBD2, each matching 5 bases. The CDR3 extends over 13 amino acids. Germline V lookup: CDR1 DFQATT, CDR2 SNEGSKA (reference sequence). The ends were cut back, 5 bases at V and 4 bases at J, with 15 bases in the middle. The DNA of the CDR3 is TGCAGTGCTTGTGCCGGGGCAACGTACGAGCAGTACTTC. Its protein is CSACAGATYEQYF.

There are many counts of this clonotype. This rearrangement joins TRBV11-3 to TRBJ2-1; D gene uncertain. This CDR3 is 16 amino acids long. V was clipped by 1 base and J by 10 bases, with 20 bases between them. Germline V gene lookup returns CDR1 SGHNT and CDR2 YENEEA. The CDR3 is CASSLVSGRWLREQFF. CDR3 sequence (DNA): TGTGCCAGCAGCTTAGTTTCTGGCCGGTGGCTCAGGGAGCAGTTCTTC.

This clonotype came up many times. The chain carries TRBV11-2 and TRBJ2-1; D ambiguous. Trimming pared 4 bases from V and 0 bases from J, leaving 10 bases between. CDR1 is SGHAT and CDR2 is FQNNGV in the germline V gene. The CDR3 consists of 15 residues. The CDR3 here is CASSSVTGSYNEQFF. DNA for the CDR3: TGTGCCAGCAGCTCAGTTACGGGCTCCTACAATGAGCAGTTCTTC.

By share of the sample, this clonotype is medium-sized. The CDR3 DNA is TGCGCCAGCAGCGATTTAACAGGTGAAGCTTTCTTT. This encodes CASSDLTGEAFF. This chain connects TRBV5-1 to TRBJ1-1, with TRBD1 as a possible D gene (5 bases). Trimming cost V 4 bases and J 7 bases, with 11 bases left between them. This CDR3 contains 12 residues. Germline CDR1 SGHRS, CDR2 YFSETQ.

Comments on this clonotype: Given a much more abundant clone one base away, this may be a read error. The conserved final phenylalanine or tryptophan is absent from the CDR3, which likely points to a read error. V is TRBV18 and J is TRBJ2-2; D might be TRBD2 (6 bases). Germline CDR1 KGHSH, CDR2 LQKENI. This CDR3 is 15 amino acids long. Trimming shortened V by 0 bases and J by 2 bases, and 7 bases separated the two germline ends. The CDR3 sequence is CASSPPGRNTGELFL. CDR3 bases: TGTGCCAGCTCACCACCCGGGAGAAACACCGGGGAGCTGTTTCTT.